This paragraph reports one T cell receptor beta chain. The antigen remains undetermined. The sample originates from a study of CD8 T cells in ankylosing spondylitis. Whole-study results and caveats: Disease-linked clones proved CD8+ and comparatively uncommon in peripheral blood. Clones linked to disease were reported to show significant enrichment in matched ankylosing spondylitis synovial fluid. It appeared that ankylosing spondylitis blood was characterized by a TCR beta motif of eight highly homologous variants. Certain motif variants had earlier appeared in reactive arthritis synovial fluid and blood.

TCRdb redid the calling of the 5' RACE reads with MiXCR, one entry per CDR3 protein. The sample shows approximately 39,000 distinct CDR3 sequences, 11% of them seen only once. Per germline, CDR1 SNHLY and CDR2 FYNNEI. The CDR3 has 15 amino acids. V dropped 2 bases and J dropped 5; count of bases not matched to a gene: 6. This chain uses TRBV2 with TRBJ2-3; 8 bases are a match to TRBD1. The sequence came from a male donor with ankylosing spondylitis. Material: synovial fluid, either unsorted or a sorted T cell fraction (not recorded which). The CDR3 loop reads CASSENRGVGDTQYF. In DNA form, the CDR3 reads TGTGCCAGCAGTGAAAACAGGGGGGTCGGAGATACGCAGTATTTT. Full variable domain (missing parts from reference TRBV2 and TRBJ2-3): EPEVTQTPSHQVTQMGQEVILRCVPISNHLYFYWYRQILGQKVEFLVSFYNNEISEKSEIFDDQFSVERPDGSNFTLKIRSTKLEDSAMYFCASSENRGVGDTQYFGPGTRLTVL.